The table lists the clone carrying this T cell receptor beta chain with many counts. Antigen specificity is unknown. This sample is drawn from a study of CD8 T cells in ankylosing spondylitis. Broader study findings: One TCR beta motif, made up of roughly eight highly homologous variants, appeared characteristic of ankylosing spondylitis blood. Some motif variants had been reported before (in reactive arthritis synovial fluid and blood).

Quantitative 5'-RACE with molecular barcodes produced the TCR beta libraries. A single record per CDR3 protein comes from TCRdb applying MiXCR to the 5' RACE reads. The table lists 250,000 to 300,000 distinct CDR3 sequences, 15% to 20% of them singletons. The sample was blood, either unsorted or a sorted T cell fraction (not recorded which). The source is a male donor with ankylosing spondylitis or in good health (not recorded which).

The chain's CDR3 is CSSKGTYNEQFF. In DNA, the CDR3 is TGCAGTTCCAAGGGGACATACAATGAGCAGTTCTTC. The chain combines TRBV20-1 with TRBJ2-1, with D possibly TRBD1 on 6 matching bases. Trimming stripped 8 bases from V and 4 bases from J, with 12 bases between. Per the germline V gene, CDR1 is DFQATT and CDR2 is SNEGSKA (reference sequence). The CDR3 is made up of 12 amino acids.